These 21 T cell receptor beta chains were all obtained from the same sample, sequenced in a study of blood T cell repertoires in COVID-19. Produced via immunoSEQ multiplex PCR; TCRdb's table is partial and in-frame only. There are about 250,000 clones in the sample; 83% occur only once, and about 3.8% lies in the top ten. Sequenced sample: PBMCs or T cells enriched from blood (not recorded which). The source of these receptors is a middle-aged woman who had been exposed to COVID-19.

V and J are TRBV4-3 and TRBJ2-5, with 7 bases fitting TRBD1. This CDR3 has 13 amino acids. The junction had 5 bases not matched to a gene; V was cut back by 8 bases and J by 2 bases. Germline CDR1 is LGHNA and CDR2 is YSLEER. The CDR3 protein is CASGRDRQETQYF. The CDR3 nucleotides are TGCGCCAGCGGTCGGGACAGACAAGAGACCCAGTACTTC.

This clone has a handful of counts. The chain has TRBV7-2 and TRBJ2-4; 11 bases fit TRBD2. The trim removed 5 bases at V and 7 bases at J, leaving 16 bases unmatched. Per the germline V gene, CDR1 is SGHTA and CDR2 is FQGNSA. The CDR3 runs to 18 residues. CDR3 in DNA: TGTGCCAGCAGCCCTGGAGGTAGCGGGGGGGCCCTTGTCAACATTCAGTACTTC. Protein: CASSPGGSGGALVNIQYF.

The rearrangement joins TRBV29-1 to TRBJ2-5; TRBD1 aligns across 10 bases. This CDR3 is built from 14 residues. The V and J ends lost 4 bases and 1 base, in that order; junction bases with no gene match: 3. In germline, CDR1 is SQVTM, CDR2 ANQGSEA. The CDR3 nucleotides are TGCAGCGTTGGAGACAGGGGGCCCCAAGAGACCCAGTACTTC. Amino acids: CSVGDRGPQETQYF.

DNA for the CDR3: TGTGCCAGCAGTGACGCCTCAGGGCGACGCGATCAGCCCCAGCATTTT. It codes for CASSDASGRRDQPQHF. V usage is TRBV28 and J usage is TRBJ1-5; weak D call: TRBD1 (5 bases). This CDR3 spans 16 amino acids. The V gene's germline CDR1 is MDHEN and CDR2 SYDVKM. V was clipped by 5 bases and J by 5 bases, with 19 bases between them.

CDR3 in amino acids: CASSIDGQSFGNSPLHF. The CDR3, as DNA: TGTGCCAGTAGTATAGATGGACAGTCCTTTGGTAATTCACCCCTCCACTTT. V and J are TRBV19 and TRBJ1-6, with D maybe TRBD1 (6 bases). V was pared by 0 bases and J by 6 bases, with 15 bases between. The CDR3 contains 17 residues. Germline CDR1 is LNHDA and CDR2 is SQIVND (reference sequence). Full variable domain (rest looked up from reference TRBV19 and TRBJ1-6): DGGITQSPKYLFRKEGQNVTLSCEQNLNHDAMYWYRQDPGQGLRLIYYSQIVNDFQKGDIAEGYSVSREKKESFPLTVTSAQKNPTAFYLCASSIDGQSFGNSPLHFGNGTRLTVT.

A word on this clone: The identical CDR3 is also encoded by other nucleotide sequences in the sample. The chain recombines TRBV19 with TRBJ1-1, with D tentatively TRBD1 (5 bases). V lost 1 base to trimming and J lost 2 bases, with 8 bases between them. CDR3 length: 14 amino acids. In germline, CDR1 is LNHDA, CDR2 SQIVND (reference sequence). The CDR3 reads CASSIGRVNTEAFF. The DNA of the CDR3 is TGTGCCAGTAGTATAGGCAGGGTCAACACTGAAGCTTTCTTT.

The rearrangement uses TRBV5-1 and TRBJ2-2, with 11 bases that match TRBD1. V shed 3 bases and J 4 bases; nucleotides not matched to a gene: 2. From germline, CDR1 is SGHRS and CDR2 YFSETQ. This CDR3 region has 15 residues. As DNA, the CDR3 is TGCGCCAGCAGCTCCGGACAGGGGGCCACCGGGGAGCTGTTTTTT. Amino acid sequence: CASSSGQGATGELFF.

The CDR3: CASSLADRGLGEKLFF. Here the CDR3 DNA reads TGTGCCAGCAGCTTAGCGGACAGGGGATTAGGGGAAAAACTGTTTTTT. The chain employs TRBV11-2 and TRBJ1-4; 9 positions match TRBD1. The J segment lost 8 bases and the V segment lost 1 base, leaving 8 bases of the junction unmatched. Germline assignment: CDR1 SGHAT and CDR2 FQNNGV. This CDR3 contains 16 residues.

V is TRBV7-8 and J is TRBJ1-4, with a tentative D call TRBD1 (5 bases). V dropped 1 base and J dropped 5 bases, with 11 bases sitting between them. Germline CDR1 reads SGHVS; CDR2 reads FQNEAQ. This CDR3 region has 15 residues. For the CDR3, the DNA is TGTGCCAGCAGCTTAGACCGACAGCCCAATGAAAAACTGTTTTTT. Amino acid sequence: CASSLDRQPNEKLFF.

This chain uses TRBV7-9 with TRBJ1-1; TRBD1 aligns across 12 bases. V lost 5 bases, J lost 5 bases, and 9 bases stayed unmatched. Germline CDR1 and CDR2: SEHNR and FQNEAQ (reference sequence). The CDR3 is 16 residues long. The CDR3 reads CASSPWDRGLETEAFF. The CDR3 nucleotides read TGTGCCAGCAGCCCATGGGACAGGGGGCTGGAGACTGAAGCTTTCTTT. Complete variable domain (other parts from reference TRBV7-9 and TRBJ1-1): DTGVSQNPRHKITKRGQNVTFRCDPISEHNRLYWYRQTLGQGPEFLTYFQNEAQLEKSRLLSDRFSAERPKGSFSTLEIQRTEQGDSAMYLCASSPWDRGLETEAFFGQGTRLTVV.

The chain carries TRBV19 and TRBJ1-1; 7 nucleotides agree with TRBD1. Germline assignment: CDR1 LNHDA and CDR2 SQIVND (reference sequence). The CDR3 spans 15 residues. J lost 1 base, V lost 1 base, and 3 bases had no gene match. This chain's CDR3 is CASSIVGTANTEAFF. CDR3 sequence (DNA): TGTGCCAGTAGTATAGTGGGGACAGCGAACACTGAAGCTTTCTTT.

This rearrangement joins TRBV3-1 (or the pseudogene TRBV3-2) to TRBJ2-7; D is perhaps TRBD1 (6 bases). This CDR3 comprises 15 residues. Trimming pared 2 bases from V and 0 bases from J, leaving 11 bases between. Germline assignment: CDR1 LGHDT and CDR2 YNNKEL (reference sequence). Here the CDR3 DNA reads TGTGCCAGCAGCCAAACCACAGGGAGCTCCTACGAGCAGTACTTC. Its translation is CASSQTTGSSYEQYF.

J is TRBJ1-2 and V is TRBV5-1; D uncertain. This CDR3 comprises 13 residues. Germline loops: CDR1 SGHRS, CDR2 YFSETQ. Trimming took off 4 bases at V and 6 bases at J, with 13 bases between the two ends. Here the CDR3 DNA reads TGCGCCAGCAGCCGGAGGGAGAGCGATGGCTACACCTTC. Amino acids: CASSRRESDGYTF.

The V gene is TRBV5-6, the J gene TRBJ1-4; 7 bases map to TRBD1. The CDR3 length is 14 residues. Trimming cost V 4 bases and J 6 bases; bases outside gene matches: 6. Germline assignment: CDR1 SGHDT and CDR2 YYEEEE. The CDR3 DNA follows: TGTGCCAGCAGCCGAATCGACAGGGATGAAAAACTGTTTTTT. This encodes CASSRIDRDEKLFF.

DNA of the CDR3: TGTGCCAGCAGCTCGGGACAGGTAAACGGTGAAGCTTTCTTT. This codes for CASSSGQVNGEAFF. The rearrangement uses TRBV5-5 and TRBJ1-1, with TRBD1 identical over 8 bases. The CDR3 sequence is 14 residues long. CDR1 and CDR2 (germline): SGHKS, YYEKEE (reference sequence). V was pared by 3 bases and J by 7 bases, with 8 bases of the junction left unmatched.

The sample holds one count of this clone. The chain couples TRBV28 to TRBJ2-1; D gene uncertain. Looked up from germline, CDR1 is MDHEN and CDR2 is SYDVKM. V was pared by 2 bases and J by 6 bases, with 8 bases between. The CDR3 length is 13 residues. The CDR3 DNA reads as TGTGCCAGCAGTTTAATGAGTCCCAATGAGCAGTTCTTC. The encoded protein is CASSLMSPNEQFF.

This clone was seen just once. The V gene is TRBV6-5, the J gene TRBJ1-2; tentative D call: TRBD1 (6 bases). Germline CDR1 reads MNHEY; CDR2 reads SVGAGI. CDR3 size: 16 residues. Trimming took off 0 bases at V and 2 bases at J, with 13 bases between the two ends. The chain's CDR3 is CASSYSIRTDNYGYTF. CDR3 in DNA: TGTGCCAGCAGTTACTCCATTCGGACAGACAACTATGGCTACACCTTC.

The V call is TRBV5-1, the J call TRBJ2-2, with 7 bases identical to TRBD1. Germline loops: CDR1 SGHRS, CDR2 YFSETQ. Losses at the gene ends were 4 bases for V and 2 bases for J; bases not matched to a gene: 5. The CDR3 loop spans 15 amino acids. CDR3 protein: CASSQGTANTGELFF. The CDR3 region has the DNA TGCGCCAGCAGCCAGGGGACAGCTAACACCGGGGAGCTGTTTTTT.

The gene calls are TRBV3-1 (or the pseudogene TRBV3-2) and TRBJ2-3, with 11 positions matching TRBD2. The CDR3 totals 16 residues. V shed 4 bases, J shed 4 bases, and the junction held 7 bases outside the gene matches. CDR1 and CDR2 (germline): LGHDT, YNNKEL (reference sequence). The CDR3 DNA sequence: TGTGCCAGCAGCCCCCGACTAGCGGGGAGCCCAGATACGCAGTATTTT. It yields the protein CASSPRLAGSPDTQYF.

The chain is built from TRBV7-2 and TRBJ1-2, with a tentative D call TRBD1 (5 bases). The CDR3 extends over 15 amino acids. The germline gives CDR1 SGHTA, CDR2 FQGNSA. V was cut by 4 bases and J by 8 bases, with 20 bases left in between. The CDR3 DNA sequence: TGTGCCAGCAGCTGGGGGGGGGAGATGGGTGGAGGCTACACCTTC. Protein: CASSWGGEMGGGYTF.

The chain recombines TRBV28 with TRBJ2-7; D ambiguous. Germline V gene lookup returns CDR1 MDHEN and CDR2 SYDVKM. Trimming removed 3 bases at V and 2 bases at J, with 17 bases between. This CDR3 is 16 amino acids long. The chain's CDR3 is CASSFHGPQAAYEQYF. CDR3 nucleotide sequence: TGTGCCAGCAGTTTCCACGGCCCGCAGGCCGCCTACGAGCAGTACTTC.